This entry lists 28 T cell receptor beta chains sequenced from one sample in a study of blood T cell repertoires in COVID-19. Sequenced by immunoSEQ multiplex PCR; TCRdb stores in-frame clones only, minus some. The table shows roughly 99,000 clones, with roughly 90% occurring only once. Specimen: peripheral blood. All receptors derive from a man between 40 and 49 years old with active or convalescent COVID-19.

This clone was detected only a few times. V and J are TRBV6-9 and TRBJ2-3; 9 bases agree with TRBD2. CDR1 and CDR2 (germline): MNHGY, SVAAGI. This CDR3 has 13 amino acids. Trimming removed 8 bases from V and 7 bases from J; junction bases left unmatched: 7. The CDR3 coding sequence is TGTGCCAGCGAAGCGGGAGGTGGTTATACGCAGTATTTT. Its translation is CASEAGGGYTQYF.

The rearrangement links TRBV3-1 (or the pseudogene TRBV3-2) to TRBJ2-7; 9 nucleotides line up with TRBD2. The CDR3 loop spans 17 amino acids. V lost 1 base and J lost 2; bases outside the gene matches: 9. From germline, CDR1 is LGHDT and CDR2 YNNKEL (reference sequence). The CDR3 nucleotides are TGTGCCAGCAGCCAAGCCCTCCCGCGGGAGGGAACCTACGAGCAGTACTTC. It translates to CASSQALPREGTYEQYF.

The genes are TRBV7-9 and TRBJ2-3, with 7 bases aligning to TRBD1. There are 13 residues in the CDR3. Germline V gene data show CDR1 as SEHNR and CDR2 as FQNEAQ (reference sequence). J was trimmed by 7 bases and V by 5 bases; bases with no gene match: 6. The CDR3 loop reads CASSVGTDNTQYF. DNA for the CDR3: TGTGCCAGCAGCGTAGGGACAGATAATACGCAGTATTTT.

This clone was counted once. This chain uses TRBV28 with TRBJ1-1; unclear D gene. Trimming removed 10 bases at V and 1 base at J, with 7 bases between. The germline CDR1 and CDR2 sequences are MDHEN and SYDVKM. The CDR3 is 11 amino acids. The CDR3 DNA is TGTGCCACCGTATCGAACACTGAAGCTTTCTTT. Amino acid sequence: CATVSNTEAFF.

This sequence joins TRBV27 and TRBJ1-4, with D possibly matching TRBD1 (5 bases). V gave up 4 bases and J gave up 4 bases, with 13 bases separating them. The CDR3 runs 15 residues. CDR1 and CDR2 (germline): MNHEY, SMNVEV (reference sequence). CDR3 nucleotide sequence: TGTGCCAGCAGTTCTATAGGGGCGGATAATGAAAAACTGTTTTTT. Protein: CASSSIGADNEKLFF.

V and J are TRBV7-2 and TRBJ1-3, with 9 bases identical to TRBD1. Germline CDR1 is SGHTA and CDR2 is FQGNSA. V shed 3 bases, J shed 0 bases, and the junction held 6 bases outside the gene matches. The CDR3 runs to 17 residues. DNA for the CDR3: TGTGCCAGCAGCTTCTTACAGGGGGCACCCTCTGGAAACACCATATATTTT. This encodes CASSFLQGAPSGNTIYF.

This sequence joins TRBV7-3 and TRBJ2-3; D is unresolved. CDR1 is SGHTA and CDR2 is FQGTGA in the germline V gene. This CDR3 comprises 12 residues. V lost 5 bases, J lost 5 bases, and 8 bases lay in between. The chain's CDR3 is CASSPSGDTQYF. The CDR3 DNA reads TGTGCCAGCAGCCCCTCCGGAGATACGCAGTATTTT.

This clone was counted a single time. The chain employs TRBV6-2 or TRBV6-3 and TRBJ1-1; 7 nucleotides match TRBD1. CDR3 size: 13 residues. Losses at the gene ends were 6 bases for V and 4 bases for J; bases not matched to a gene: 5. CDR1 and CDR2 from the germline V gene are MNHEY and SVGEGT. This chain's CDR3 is CASSDRVGTEAFF. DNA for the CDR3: TGTGCCAGCAGCGACAGGGTTGGCACTGAAGCTTTCTTT.

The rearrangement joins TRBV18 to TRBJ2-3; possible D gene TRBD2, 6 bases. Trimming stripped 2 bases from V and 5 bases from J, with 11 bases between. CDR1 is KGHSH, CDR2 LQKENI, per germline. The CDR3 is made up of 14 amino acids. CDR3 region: CASSPGGNEDTQYF. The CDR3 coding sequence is TGTGCCAGCTCACCAGGCGGGAACGAAGATACGCAGTATTTT. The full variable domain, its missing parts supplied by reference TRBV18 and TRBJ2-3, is NAGVMQNPRHLVRRRGQEARLRCSPMKGHSHVYWYRQLPEEGLKFMVYLQKENIIDESGMPKERFSAEFPKEGPSILRIQQVVRGDSAAYFCASSPGGNEDTQYFGPGTRLTVL.

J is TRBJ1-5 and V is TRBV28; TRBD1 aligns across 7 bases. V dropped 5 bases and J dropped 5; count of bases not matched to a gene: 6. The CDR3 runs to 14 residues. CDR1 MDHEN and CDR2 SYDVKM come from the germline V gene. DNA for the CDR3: TGTGCCAGCAGTCTCCGGGACAGCTATCAGCCCCAGCATTTT. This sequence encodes CASSLRDSYQPQHF.

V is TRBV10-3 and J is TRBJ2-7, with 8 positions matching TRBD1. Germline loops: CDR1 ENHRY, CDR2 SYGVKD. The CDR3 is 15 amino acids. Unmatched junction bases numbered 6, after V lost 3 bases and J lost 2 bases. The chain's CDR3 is CAISEPGTGTYEQYF. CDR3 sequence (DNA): TGTGCCATCAGTGAACCCGGGACAGGTACCTACGAGCAGTACTTC.

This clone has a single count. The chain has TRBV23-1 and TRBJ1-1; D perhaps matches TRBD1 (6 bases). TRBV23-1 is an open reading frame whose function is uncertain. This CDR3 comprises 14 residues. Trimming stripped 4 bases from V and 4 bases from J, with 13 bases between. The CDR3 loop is CASSPLTGITEAFF. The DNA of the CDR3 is TGCGCCAGCAGTCCCCTGACAGGAATCACTGAAGCTTTCTTT.

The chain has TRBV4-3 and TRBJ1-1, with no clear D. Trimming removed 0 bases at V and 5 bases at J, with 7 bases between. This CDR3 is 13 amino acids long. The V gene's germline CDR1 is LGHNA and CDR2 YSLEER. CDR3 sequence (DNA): TGCGCCAGCAGCCAAGAACCCCGGACTGAAGCTTTCTTT. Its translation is CASSQEPRTEAFF.

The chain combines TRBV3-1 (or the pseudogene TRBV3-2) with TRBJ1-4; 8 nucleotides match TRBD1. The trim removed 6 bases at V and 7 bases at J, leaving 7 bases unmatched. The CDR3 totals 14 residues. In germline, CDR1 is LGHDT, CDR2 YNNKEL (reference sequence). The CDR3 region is CASRQTGVGEKLFF. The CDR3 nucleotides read TGTGCCAGCAGACAGACAGGGGTGGGTGAAAAACTGTTTTTT.

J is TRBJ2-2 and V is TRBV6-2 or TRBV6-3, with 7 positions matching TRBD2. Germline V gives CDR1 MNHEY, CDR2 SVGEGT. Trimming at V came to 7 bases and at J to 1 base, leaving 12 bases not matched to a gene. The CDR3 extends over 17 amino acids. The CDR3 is CASNPPVGRENTGELFF. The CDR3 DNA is TGTGCCAGCAACCCTCCCGTAGGGAGGGAGAACACCGGGGAGCTGTTTTTT.

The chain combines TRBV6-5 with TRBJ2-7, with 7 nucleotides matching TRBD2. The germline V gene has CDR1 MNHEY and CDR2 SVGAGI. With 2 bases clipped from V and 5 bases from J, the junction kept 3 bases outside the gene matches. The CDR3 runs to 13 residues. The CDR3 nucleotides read TGTGCCAGCAGTTACGGCGGGAGTAACGAGCAGTACTTC. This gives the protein CASSYGGSNEQYF.

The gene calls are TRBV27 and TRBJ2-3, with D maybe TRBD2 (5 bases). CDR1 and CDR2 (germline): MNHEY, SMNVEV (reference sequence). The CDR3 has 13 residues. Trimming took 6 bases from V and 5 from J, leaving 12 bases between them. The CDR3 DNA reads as TGTGCCAGCAGGGTCGGAGGAGGAGATACGCAGTATTTT. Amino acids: CASRVGGGDTQYF.

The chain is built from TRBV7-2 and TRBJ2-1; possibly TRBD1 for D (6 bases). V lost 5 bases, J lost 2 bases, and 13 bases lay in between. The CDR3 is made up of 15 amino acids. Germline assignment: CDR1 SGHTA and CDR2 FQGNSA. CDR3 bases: TGTGCCAGCAGCCAGGACAGTATGCCCTACAATGAGCAGTTCTTC. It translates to CASSQDSMPYNEQFF.

The CDR3 sequence is CASSGQGRNTEAFF. The CDR3 region has the DNA TGTGCCAGCAGTGGACAGGGACGGAACACTGAAGCTTTCTTT. V gene TRBV2 combines with J gene TRBJ1-1; 7 nucleotides match TRBD1. The CDR3 length is 14 residues. The V and J ends lost 4 bases and 1 base, in that order; junction bases with no gene match: 3. Germline CDR1 SNHLY, CDR2 FYNNEI.

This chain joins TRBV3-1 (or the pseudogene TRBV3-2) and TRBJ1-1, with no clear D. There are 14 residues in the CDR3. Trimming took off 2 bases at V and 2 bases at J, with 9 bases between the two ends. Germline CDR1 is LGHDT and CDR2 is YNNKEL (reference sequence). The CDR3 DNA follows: TGTGCCAGCAGCCAATCAAGAGTAAACACTGAAGCTTTCTTT. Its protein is CASSQSRVNTEAFF.

The CDR3 DNA reads as TGTGCCAGCAGCCCGTCACTAGCGGGGGTCAATGAGCAGTTCTTC. As protein: CASSPSLAGVNEQFF. The chain carries TRBV14 and TRBJ2-1, with 11 bases matching TRBD2. Germline values: CDR1 SGHDN, CDR2 FVKESK. This CDR3 region has 15 residues. V shed 4 bases, J shed 6 bases, and the junction held 5 bases outside the gene matches. Looking up the rest from reference TRBV14 and TRBJ2-1 gives the full variable domain: EAGVTQFPSHSVIEKGQTVTLRCDPISGHDNLYWYRRVMGKEIKFLLHFVKESKQDESGMPNNRFLAERTGGTYSTLKVQPAELEDSGVYFCASSPSLAGVNEQFFGPGTRLTVL.

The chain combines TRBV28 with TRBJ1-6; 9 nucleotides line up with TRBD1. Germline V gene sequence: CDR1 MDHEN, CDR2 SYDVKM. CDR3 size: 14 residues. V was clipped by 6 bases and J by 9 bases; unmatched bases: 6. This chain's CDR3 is CASRSGQGISPLHF. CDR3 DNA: TGTGCCAGCAGATCGGGACAGGGCATTTCACCCCTCCACTTT. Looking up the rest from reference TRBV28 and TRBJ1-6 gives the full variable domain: DVKVTQSSRYLVKRTGEKVFLECVQDMDHENMFWYRQDPGLGLRLIYFSYDVKMKEKGDIPEGYSVSREKKERFSLILESASTNQTSMYLCASRSGQGISPLHFGNGTRLTVT.

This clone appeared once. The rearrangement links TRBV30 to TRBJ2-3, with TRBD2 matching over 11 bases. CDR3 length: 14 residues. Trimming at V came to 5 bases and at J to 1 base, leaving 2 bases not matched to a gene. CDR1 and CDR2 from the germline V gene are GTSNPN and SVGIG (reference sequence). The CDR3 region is CAWVGLAGTDTQYF. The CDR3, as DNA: TGTGCCTGGGTGGGACTAGCGGGCACAGATACGCAGTATTTT.

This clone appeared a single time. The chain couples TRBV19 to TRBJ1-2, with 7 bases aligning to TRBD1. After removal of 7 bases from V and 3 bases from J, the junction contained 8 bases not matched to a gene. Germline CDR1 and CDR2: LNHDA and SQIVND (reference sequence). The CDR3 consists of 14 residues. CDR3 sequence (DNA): TGTGCCAGTACCAACAGGGGCCGACACTATGGCTACACCTTC. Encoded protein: CASTNRGRHYGYTF.

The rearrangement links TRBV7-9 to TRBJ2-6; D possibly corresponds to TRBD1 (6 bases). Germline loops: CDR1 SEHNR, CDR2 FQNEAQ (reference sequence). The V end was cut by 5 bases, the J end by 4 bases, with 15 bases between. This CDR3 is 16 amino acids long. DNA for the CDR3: TGTGCCAGCAGCCCAAGATGGGGGCACGGGGCCAACGTCCTGACTTTC. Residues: CASSPRWGHGANVLTF.

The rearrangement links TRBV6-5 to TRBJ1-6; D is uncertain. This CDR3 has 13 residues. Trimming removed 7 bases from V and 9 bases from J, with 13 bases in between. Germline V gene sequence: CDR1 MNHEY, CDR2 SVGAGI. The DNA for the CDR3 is TGTGCCAGCACCCTCGGGGAGTCTTCACCCCTCCACTTT. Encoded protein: CASTLGESSPLHF.

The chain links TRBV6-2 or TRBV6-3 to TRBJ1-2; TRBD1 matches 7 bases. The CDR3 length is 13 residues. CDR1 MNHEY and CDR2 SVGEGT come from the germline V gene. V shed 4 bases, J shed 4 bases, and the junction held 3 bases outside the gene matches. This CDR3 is CASSSGTVYGYTF. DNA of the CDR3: TGTGCCAGCAGTTCCGGGACAGTCTATGGCTACACCTTC.

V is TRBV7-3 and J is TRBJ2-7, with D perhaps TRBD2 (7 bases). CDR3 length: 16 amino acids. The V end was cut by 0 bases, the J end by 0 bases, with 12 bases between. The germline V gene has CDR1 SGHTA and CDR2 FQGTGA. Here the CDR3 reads CASSLTGGGPSYEQYF. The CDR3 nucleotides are TGTGCCAGCAGCTTAACAGGCGGGGGCCCCTCCTACGAGCAGTACTTC.